Shown below are 3 T cell receptor beta chains from a single sample sequenced in a study of T-cell memory formation after mild COVID-19. TCRdb called the 5' RACE reads again in MiXCR, with one record for every CDR3 protein. The sample has under 300,000 distinct CDR3 sequences, 7% to 10% seen once. The sample comprised PBMCs or a T cell subset sorted from them (not recorded which). The receptor set was obtained from a man between 18 and 35 years old who had mild COVID-19 (a few samples of this study predate the infection). Cell type and time point are not known.

This clonotype was counted ten times or more. This rearrangement joins TRBV15 to TRBJ2-2; no reliable D call. With 4 bases removed from V and 8 bases from J, the gap between germline ends came to 5 bases. The CDR3 is 11 amino acids. Germline CDR1 and CDR2: LNHNV and YYDKDF (reference sequence). The chain's CDR3 is CATSKLGELFF. In DNA form, the CDR3 reads TGTGCCACCAGCAAATTAGGGGAGCTGTTTTTT. The whole variable domain, remainder taken from reference TRBV15 and TRBJ2-2, is DAMVIQNPRYQVTQFGKPVTLSCSQTLNHNVMYWYQQKSSQAPKLLFHYYDKDFNNEADTPDNFQSRRPNTSFCFLDIRSPGLGDTAMYLCATSKLGELFFGEGSRLTVL.

This clonotype was recorded many times. The chain recombines TRBV3-1 with TRBJ2-5, with TRBD1 as a possible D gene (6 bases). The germline V and J ends were trimmed by 5 bases and 5 bases, with 12 bases remaining between them. The CDR3 has 13 residues. Looked up from germline, CDR1 is LGHDT and CDR2 is YNNKEL (reference sequence). CDR3 loop: CASSAAGAETQYF. In nucleotides, the CDR3 is TGTGCCAGCAGCGCCGCAGGGGCCGAGACCCAGTACTTC.

The chain has TRBV21-1 and TRBJ2-7. TRBV21-1 is classified as a pseudogene. The CDR3 sequence is 15 residues long. The DNA of the CDR3 is TGTGCCAGCAGCAAAGGGTCAGGAATTCTTTACGAGCAGTACGTC. Protein product: CASSKGSGILYEQYV.